This T cell receptor (beta chain) was captured by sequencing in a study of blood T cells in healthy people across ages. A second about 7 to 11 cycle PCR used barcoded and J-beta primers. One entry per CDR3 protein results from TCRdb running MiXCR on the 5' RACE reads. The data hold about 1.8 million distinct CDR3 sequences, with just under 50% observed a single time. Samples each yielded at least 5 micrograms of total RNA. Trimming removed 6 bases at V and 5 bases at J, with 16 bases between. Germline V CDR1 and CDR2: DFQATT, SNEGSKA (reference sequence). The CDR3 sequence is 13 residues long. This receptor was taken from a middle-aged woman in good health. Material for sequencing was blood. V usage is TRBV20-1 and J usage is TRBJ2-5; D possibly uses TRBD1 or TRBD2 (5 bases each). The CDR3 sequence is CSAGVGVRETQYF. DNA for the CDR3: TGCAGTGCCGGGGTGGGGGTGCGTGAGACCCAGTACTTC.